The T cell receptor beta chain described here comes from a study of T cell responses to AZD1222 COVID-19 vaccine. The CDR3 runs to 12 residues. Germline lookup yields CDR1 GTSNPN and CDR2 SVGIG (reference sequence). The V end lost 3 bases, the J end lost 1 base, and 6 bases lay between the germline ends. Notes on this clone: What it binds is unknown.

Clones were sequenced by immunoSEQ multiplex PCR, and TCRdb holds only the in-frame ones, with some missing. The sample yields 69,000 or so clones, 87% seen once. Study results and limitations: Nearly half of spike-specific TCRs reportedly target unmutated variant regions.

This TCR derives from an adult who received the AZD1222 COVID-19 vaccine. Sequenced here: peripheral blood, sampled 28 days after the second AZD1222 dose. This rearrangement joins TRBV30 to TRBJ2-5; D is unclear. In nucleotides, the CDR3 is TGTGCCTGGAGGAAGGCCCAAGAGACCCAGTACTTC. The encoded protein is CAWRKAQETQYF.